This T cell receptor (beta chain) was sequenced during a study of OX40 agonist ivuxolimab in advanced cancers. In the study overall: Clinicians treated patients with ivuxolimab, an agonistic anti-OX40 (CD134) antibody.

Libraries were prepared by immunoSEQ multiplex PCR; TCRdb keeps only in-frame clonotypes and omits some of them. The data show nearly 45,000 clones, 75% to 85% seen once. Trimming pared 3 bases from V and 2 bases from J, leaving 12 bases between. The germline gives CDR1 SGHTA, CDR2 FQGNSA. The CDR3 sequence is 15 residues long. The chain joins TRBV7-2 to TRBJ2-3; D is perhaps TRBD2 (5 bases). The receptor's source is an adult with an advanced solid tumor such as melanoma, head and neck, liver or kidney cancer. Sequences were derived from CD4+ or CD8+ T cells sorted from blood, sampled in a trial of the OX40 agonist ivuxolimab. The CDR3: CASSFGGRLTDTQYF. For the CDR3, the DNA is TGTGCCAGCAGCTTTGGCGGGCGCCTCACAGATACGCAGTATTTT.